The next 17 T cell receptor beta chains were all read from a single sample in a study of blood T cell repertoires in COVID-19. The protocol was immunoSEQ multiplex PCR, while the TCRdb copy is restricted to in-frame clones and leaves out a portion. The table shows about 300,000 clones, with 84% occurring only once. Sample: peripheral blood. The receptors originated from a human donor with COVID-19, enrolled during active disease. The donor label of this sample is uncertain.

The CDR3 loop is CASSFRTGGSDTQYF. CDR3 DNA sequence: TGTGCCAGCAGCTTTCGGACAGGGGGCTCAGATACGCAGTATTTT. The chain links TRBV7-9 to TRBJ2-3; TRBD1 matches 11 bases. Germline CDR1 and CDR2: SEHNR and FQNEAQ (reference sequence). With V trimmed by 3 bases and J by 4 bases, 3 bases remained unmatched. The CDR3 sequence is 15 residues long.

CDR3 sequence reads: CASTGNRPPYEQYF. As DNA, the CDR3 is TGTGCCAGTACAGGCAACAGGCCCCCCTACGAGCAGTACTTC. The chain joins TRBV5-4 to TRBJ2-7, with D perhaps TRBD1 (5 bases). Germline V gives CDR1 SGHNT, CDR2 YYREEE (reference sequence). V lost 8 bases, J lost 2 bases, and 17 bases lay in between. The CDR3 totals 14 residues.

In its sample, this clone was seen once. The V gene is TRBV9, the J gene TRBJ2-6; TRBD1 is a possible D gene (5 bases). CDR1 is SGDLS and CDR2 is YYNGEE in the germline V gene. This CDR3 is built from 16 residues. V was shortened by 4 bases and J by 4 bases, with 15 bases between the two germline ends. The CDR3 loop reads CASSKGNGVGANVLTF. CDR3 DNA sequence: TGTGCCAGCAGCAAGGGGAATGGGGTCGGGGCCAACGTCCTGACTTTC.

In this sample, this clone turned up once. This chain connects TRBV6-5 to TRBJ1-5; no firm D call. Trimming took 6 bases from V and 1 from J, leaving 10 bases between them. The germline V gene encodes CDR1 MNHEY and CDR2 SVGAGI. The CDR3 has 14 residues. This CDR3 is CASRATISNQPQHF. The CDR3 DNA sequence: TGTGCCAGCAGAGCGACCATCAGCAATCAGCCCCAGCATTTT.

Concerning this clone: Just one base apart from a much larger clone, this may be a read error. Within the sample, other DNA sequences also encode this same CDR3. The chain is built from TRBV11-2 and TRBJ2-2, with 9 nucleotides matching TRBD1. In germline, CDR1 is SGHAT, CDR2 FQNNGV. The CDR3 contains 14 residues. Losses at the gene ends were 5 bases for V and 4 bases for J; bases not matched to a gene: 2. The CDR3 sequence: CASSPTGGTGELFF. The CDR3 nucleotides read TGTGCCAGCAGCCCGACAGGGGGCACCGGGGAGCTGTTTTTT.

This clone was picked up a small number of times. Other DNA variants within this sample encode the same CDR3. J is TRBJ1-2 and V is TRBV5-1; D might be TRBD1 (5 bases). Germline V gene data show CDR1 as SGHRS and CDR2 as YFSETQ. CDR3 size: 14 residues. V was trimmed by 0 bases and J by 4 bases, leaving 10 bases between them. The CDR3 loop reads CASSLDQGSYGYTF. Here the CDR3 DNA reads TGCGCCAGCAGCTTGGATCAGGGAAGCTATGGCTACACCTTC.

Only one count was recorded for this clone. V gene TRBV6-6 combines with J gene TRBJ1-5; 8 bases map to TRBD1. The trim removed 7 bases at V and 7 bases at J, leaving 9 bases unmatched. CDR1 is MNHNY and CDR2 is SVGAGI in the germline V gene (reference sequence). CDR3 length: 14 residues. This chain's CDR3 is CASTTGGAGQPQHF. For the CDR3, the DNA is TGTGCCAGCACCACAGGGGGGGCAGGCCAGCCCCAGCATTTT.

The CDR3 sequence: CATSRDRSGAGEQYF. The DNA for the CDR3 is TGTGCCACCAGCAGAGATCGGAGCGGGGCGGGCGAGCAGTACTTC. This chain links TRBV15 with TRBJ2-7; 7 bases are shared with TRBD2. CDR1 and CDR2 from the germline V gene are LNHNV and YYDKDF (reference sequence). The J segment lost 6 bases and the V segment lost 0 bases, leaving 8 bases of the junction unmatched. The CDR3 is made up of 15 amino acids.

This clone occurred once. The chain uses TRBV5-4 and TRBJ2-6, with TRBD1 as a possible D gene (6 bases). The CDR3 covers 13 residues. The V end lost 3 bases, the J end lost 8 bases, and 9 bases lay between the germline ends. CDR1 SGHNT and CDR2 YYREEE come from the germline V gene (reference sequence). CDR3: CASSYRVSNVLTF. The CDR3 DNA reads TGTGCCAGCAGCTACAGGGTTTCCAACGTCCTGACTTTC.

This chain links TRBV6-6 with TRBJ2-2; 7 bases fit TRBD1. The trim removed 8 bases at V and 2 bases at J, leaving 8 bases unmatched. The germline V gene has CDR1 MNHNY and CDR2 SVGAGI (reference sequence). The CDR3 is made up of 15 amino acids. The CDR3 sequence: CASQNRDSNTGELFF. In DNA form, the CDR3 reads TGTGCCAGCCAAAACCGGGACAGTAACACCGGGGAGCTGTTTTTT.

V and J are TRBV5-5 and TRBJ2-1; 9 bases align to TRBD2. V lost 0 bases and J lost 9; bases outside the gene matches: 7. This CDR3 region has 15 residues. Germline assignment: CDR1 SGHKS and CDR2 YYEKEE (reference sequence). CDR3 loop: CASSLALAGVTEQFF. DNA of the CDR3: TGTGCCAGCAGCTTGGCGTTAGCGGGAGTAACTGAGCAGTTCTTC.

V and J are TRBV12-5 and TRBJ1-1; weak D call: TRBD1 (6 bases). The CDR3 length is 19 residues. CDR1 is LGHNT and CDR2 is FRNRAP in the germline V gene. The V and J ends lost 2 bases and 0 bases respectively, with 22 bases between them. DNA for the CDR3: TGTGCTAGTGGTTTGACCCTTTTCCCGCCGGGACACTTGAACACTGAAGCTTTCTTT. Protein product: CASGLTLFPPGHLNTEAFF.

The J gene is TRBJ1-3, the V gene TRBV5-1, with TRBD1 matching 10 bases. The CDR3 runs to 18 residues. Germline V lookup: CDR1 SGHRS, CDR2 YFSETQ. The trim removed 1 base at V and 2 bases at J, leaving 9 bases unmatched. The CDR3: CASSLNFRGTGAGNTIYF. The CDR3 DNA reads TGCGCCAGCAGCTTGAATTTTCGCGGGACAGGGGCTGGAAACACCATATATTTT.

V and J are TRBV14 and TRBJ2-5; D not certain. Trimming removed 1 base from V and 1 base from J, with 13 bases in between. CDR1 SGHDN and CDR2 FVKESK come from the germline V gene. CDR3 length: 16 amino acids. This CDR3 is CASSQVSRILQETQYF. The CDR3 DNA is TGTGCCAGCAGCCAAGTCTCCCGCATACTCCAAGAGACCCAGTACTTC.

The V gene is TRBV18, the J gene TRBJ1-2, with unresolved D. The CDR3 has 18 amino acids. The V gene's germline CDR1 is KGHSH and CDR2 LQKENI. V lost 3 bases and J lost 0, with 20 bases in between. CDR3 in DNA: TGTGCCAGCTCACCCCTACCACCTGAGGGCTCAGCTAACTATGGCTACACCTTC. Encoded protein: CASSPLPPEGSANYGYTF.

The chain uses TRBV5-4 and TRBJ1-1; 12 positions agree with TRBD1. V shed 3 bases and J 5 bases; nucleotides not matched to a gene: 14. The CDR3 is made up of 18 amino acids. Per the germline V gene, CDR1 is SGHNT and CDR2 is YYREEE (reference sequence). The CDR3 region has the DNA TGTGCCAGCAGCTCCCCGCCCGGGACAGGGGGCTTGGGGACTGAAGCTTTCTTT. Its translation is CASSSPPGTGGLGTEAFF.

This clone has just a few counts. The chain links TRBV15 to TRBJ1-2; possible D gene TRBD1, 6 bases. Germline V gene data show CDR1 as LNHNV and CDR2 as YYDKDF (reference sequence). The V gene lost 3 bases and the J gene lost 9 bases, with 11 bases spanning the gap. The CDR3 extends over 12 amino acids. CDR3 residues: CATSRITGSYTF. The CDR3 region has the DNA TGTGCCACCAGCAGGATAACAGGGAGCTACACCTTC.